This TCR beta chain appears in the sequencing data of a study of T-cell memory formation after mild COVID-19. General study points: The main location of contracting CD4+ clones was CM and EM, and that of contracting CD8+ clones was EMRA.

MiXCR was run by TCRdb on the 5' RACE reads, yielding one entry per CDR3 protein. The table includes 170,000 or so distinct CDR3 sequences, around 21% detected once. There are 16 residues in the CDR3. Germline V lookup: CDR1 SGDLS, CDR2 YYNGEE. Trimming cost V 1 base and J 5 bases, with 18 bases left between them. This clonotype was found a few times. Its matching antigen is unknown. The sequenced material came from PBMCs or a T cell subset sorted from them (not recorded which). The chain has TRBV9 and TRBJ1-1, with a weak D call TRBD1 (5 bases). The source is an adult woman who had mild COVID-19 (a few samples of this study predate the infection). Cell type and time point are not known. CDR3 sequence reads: CASSVSQGSLGTEAFF. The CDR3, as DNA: TGTGCCAGCAGCGTAAGTCAGGGCTCCTTAGGGACTGAAGCTTTCTTT.